The present T cell receptor beta chain was sequenced within a study of PD-L1 blockade in urothelial cancer. For the study at large: Typically, measured as a median, blood samples had 140,000 or so T cells.

Assay: immunoSEQ multiplex PCR; the TCRdb copy retains only in-frame clones and omits some. The repertoire holds tens of thousands of clones, with more than 70% as singletons. In germline, CDR1 is MNHNS, CDR2 SASEGT. The CDR3 is 13 amino acids. Deletions cut 4 bases from V and 4 bases from J, with 8 bases between. Time point of the sample: pretreatment peripheral blood. The source is a man between 60 and 75 years old with urothelial cancer. V gene TRBV6-1 combines with J gene TRBJ1-5; D is uncertain. The sample here was PBMCs, taken around atezolizumab (anti-PD-L1) treatment. CDR3 amino acids: CASSGRLNQPQHF. The CDR3 coding sequence is TGTGCCAGCAGTGGCAGGTTAAATCAGCCCCAGCATTTT.